Listed below are T cell receptor beta chains from one sample, sequenced in a study of identical twins. TCRdb ran MiXCR on the 5' RACE reads and lists one entry per CDR3 protein. The sample holds 500,000 to 600,000 distinct CDR3 sequences; less than 25% are singletons and the top ten take 0.91%. The sample was also linked to a second study, of T cells expressing NK-cell markers.

Material: CD4+ T cells sorted from blood. Receptors were obtained from a woman aged 18-35 years in good health. CDR3s include the opening cysteine and the closing phenylalanine or tryptophan. D genes are given only for firm matches. For some rows the clone size is stated as once, few or many, or as a class when expanded; others skip it.

j_gene: TRBJ1-5; d_gene: .; v_gene: TRBV6-2/TRBV6-3; abundance: .; CDR3aa: CASSYRGRLQHF; CDR3nt: TGTGCCAGCAGTTACCGGGGCCGGCTTCAGCATTTT
j_gene: TRBJ1-1; d_gene: .; v_gene: TRBV20-1; abundance: .; CDR3aa: CSARAGHPNTEAFF; CDR3nt: TGCAGTGCTAGAGCCGGACACCCGAACACTGAAGCTTTCTTT
j_gene: TRBJ1-1; d_gene: .; v_gene: TRBV18; abundance: few; CDR3aa: CASSTTQFKNTEAFF; CDR3nt: TGTGCCAGCTCCACGACCCAATTCAAAAACACTGAAGCTTTCTTT
j_gene: TRBJ2-1; d_gene: TRBD2; v_gene: TRBV9; abundance: .; CDR3aa: CASSGTSGRMYNEQFF; CDR3nt: TGTGCCAGCAGCGGGACTAGCGGGAGGATGTACAATGAGCAGTTCTTC
j_gene: TRBJ1-6; d_gene: TRBD1; v_gene: TRBV7-8; abundance: .; CDR3aa: CASSLGGQRNSPLHF; CDR3nt: TGTGCCAGCAGCTTAGGGGGACAGCGTAATTCACCCCTCCACTTT
j_gene: TRBJ1-5; d_gene: TRBD1; v_gene: TRBV12-3/TRBV12-4; abundance: few; CDR3aa: CASSHRGQPQHF; CDR3nt: TGTGCCAGCAGCCACAGGGGGCAGCCCCAGCATTTT
j_gene: TRBJ2-4; d_gene: TRBD2; v_gene: TRBV20-1; abundance: .; CDR3aa: CSALPTWGGAKNIQYF; CDR3nt: TGCAGTGCTCTACCCACCTGGGGGGGGGCCAAAAACATTCAGTACTTC
j_gene: TRBJ2-7; d_gene: .; v_gene: TRBV5-6; abundance: .; CDR3aa: CASSSDPTGHTGYF; CDR3nt: TGTGCCAGCAGCTCCGATCCCACAGGGCACACAGGGTACTTC
j_gene: TRBJ2-7; d_gene: TRBD2; v_gene: TRBV5-5; abundance: .; CDR3aa: CASSLQAGVDEQYF; CDR3nt: TGTGCCAGCAGCTTACAAGCGGGAGTCGACGAGCAGTACTTC
j_gene: TRBJ1-2; d_gene: .; v_gene: TRBV5-1; abundance: .; CDR3aa: CASSLDSAYGYTF; CDR3nt: TGCGCCAGCAGCTTGGATTCAGCCTATGGCTACACCTTC
j_gene: TRBJ2-7; d_gene: .; v_gene: TRBV20-1; abundance: .; CDR3aa: CSARDQVGEQYF; CDR3nt: TGCAGTGCTAGAGACCAAGTAGGCGAGCAGTACTTC
j_gene: TRBJ1-2; d_gene: .; v_gene: TRBV7-9; abundance: .; CDR3aa: CASSLERTGTNYGYTF; CDR3nt: TGTGCCAGCAGCTTAGAAAGAACAGGGACTAACTATGGCTACACCTTC
j_gene: TRBJ2-1; d_gene: TRBD1; v_gene: TRBV5-1; abundance: .; CDR3aa: CASSNRQGGSYNEQFF; CDR3nt: TGCGCCAGCAGCAACCGACAGGGGGGCTCCTACAATGAGCAGTTCTTC
j_gene: TRBJ2-5; d_gene: TRBD2; v_gene: TRBV5-1; abundance: many; CDR3aa: CASSLGLAGRETQYF; CDR3nt: TGCGCCAGCAGCTTGGGACTAGCGGGGCGAGAGACCCAGTACTTC
j_gene: TRBJ2-7; d_gene: TRBD2; v_gene: TRBV27; abundance: .; CDR3aa: CASRILAGGRREQYF; CDR3nt: TGTGCCAGCAGAATCCTAGCGGGAGGACGACGGGAGCAGTACTTC
j_gene: TRBJ1-1; d_gene: .; v_gene: TRBV29-1; abundance: many; CDR3aa: CSVGWNPNTEAFF; CDR3nt: TGCAGCGTTGGGTGGAACCCGAACACTGAAGCTTTCTTT
j_gene: TRBJ1-1; d_gene: .; v_gene: TRBV29-1; abundance: few; CDR3aa: CSVQDRTEAFF; CDR3nt: TGCAGCGTCCAAGACCGCACTGAAGCTTTCTTT
j_gene: TRBJ1-3; d_gene: .; v_gene: TRBV20-1; abundance: .; CDR3aa: CSAREDSAIYF; CDR3nt: TGCAGTGCTAGGGAGGACTCGGCCATATATTTT
j_gene: TRBJ2-3; d_gene: TRBD2; v_gene: TRBV5-6; abundance: few; CDR3aa: CASSLMQLASGAYF; CDR3nt: TGTGCCAGCAGCTTGATGCAGTTGGCTAGCGGGGCGTATTTT
j_gene: TRBJ2-3; d_gene: TRBD1; v_gene: TRBV5-1; abundance: few; CDR3aa: CASSQRTGSTDTQYF; CDR3nt: TGCGCCAGCAGCCAAAGGACAGGATCCACAGATACGCAGTATTTT
j_gene: TRBJ2-7; d_gene: .; v_gene: TRBV20-1; abundance: few; CDR3aa: CSATLSYEQYF; CDR3nt: TGCAGTGCTACTTTGTCCTACGAGCAGTACTTC
j_gene: TRBJ1-1; d_gene: .; v_gene: TRBV6-5; abundance: .; CDR3aa: CASSYEARGTEAFF; CDR3nt: TGTGCCAGCAGTTACGAGGCCCGGGGCACTGAAGCTTTCTTT
j_gene: TRBJ2-1; d_gene: .; v_gene: TRBV7-9; abundance: few; CDR3aa: CASSSFARGYNEQFF; CDR3nt: TGTGCCAGCAGCTCCTTCGCGCGGGGTTACAATGAGCAGTTCTTC
j_gene: TRBJ2-1; d_gene: .; v_gene: TRBV4-3; abundance: .; CDR3aa: CASSQEGSGIHEQFF; CDR3nt: TGCGCCAGCAGCCAAGAGGGTTCTGGGATCCATGAGCAGTTCTTC
j_gene: TRBJ2-3; d_gene: .; v_gene: TRBV11-3; abundance: few; CDR3aa: CASSARDGTDTQYF; CDR3nt: TGTGCCAGCAGCGCCCGCGACGGCACAGATACGCAGTATTTT
j_gene: TRBJ2-7; d_gene: .; v_gene: TRBV18; abundance: few; CDR3aa: CASSPALGQGYEQYF; CDR3nt: TGTGCCAGCTCACCAGCTTTGGGGCAGGGCTACGAGCAGTACTTC
j_gene: TRBJ2-1; d_gene: TRBD1; v_gene: TRBV11-3; abundance: few; CDR3aa: CASSSGTGRDEQFF; CDR3nt: TGTGCCAGCAGCTCTGGGACAGGGCGGGATGAGCAGTTCTTC
j_gene: TRBJ2-6; d_gene: TRBD2; v_gene: TRBV6-4; abundance: .; CDR3aa: CASRPSGGSRSGANVLTF; CDR3nt: TGTGCCAGCAGACCTAGCGGGGGTTCCCGCTCTGGGGCCAACGTCCTGACTTTC
j_gene: TRBJ2-1; d_gene: TRBD1; v_gene: TRBV12-3/TRBV12-4; abundance: .; CDR3aa: CASGTGGRGQFF; CDR3nt: TGTGCCAGCGGGACAGGGGGGAGAGGGCAGTTCTTC
j_gene: TRBJ1-1; d_gene: TRBD1; v_gene: TRBV5-6; abundance: .; CDR3aa: CASSPLGGRNTEAFF; CDR3nt: TGTGCCAGCAGCCCCCTAGGGGGCAGGAACACTGAAGCTTTCTTT
j_gene: TRBJ2-1; d_gene: .; v_gene: TRBV27; abundance: .; CDR3aa: CASSLRPETYNEQFF; CDR3nt: TGTGCCAGCAGTTTAAGGCCAGAAACCTACAATGAGCAGTTCTTC
j_gene: TRBJ2-1; d_gene: .; v_gene: TRBV20-1; abundance: few; CDR3aa: CSATVPASYNEQFF; CDR3nt: TGCAGTGCTACGGTCCCCGCCTCCTACAATGAGCAGTTCTTC
j_gene: TRBJ2-3; d_gene: .; v_gene: TRBV19; abundance: .; CDR3aa: CASRDRGRTDTQYF; CDR3nt: TGTGCCAGTAGAGACCGGGGGCGCACAGATACGCAGTATTTT
j_gene: TRBJ1-2; d_gene: .; v_gene: TRBV5-1; abundance: few; CDR3aa: CASSLTPGLYGYTF; CDR3nt: TGCGCCAGCAGCTTGACACCAGGCCTCTATGGCTACACCTTC
j_gene: TRBJ1-1; d_gene: TRBD1; v_gene: TRBV6-4; abundance: few; CDR3aa: CASTLRQGDTEAFF; CDR3nt: TGTGCCAGCACGTTGAGACAGGGAGATACTGAAGCTTTCTTT
j_gene: TRBJ2-3; d_gene: .; v_gene: TRBV27; abundance: .; CDR3aa: CASSFEGSPHMQYF; CDR3nt: TGTGCCAGCAGTTTTGAAGGGTCCCCCCATATGCAGTATTTT
j_gene: TRBJ2-3; d_gene: .; v_gene: TRBV2; abundance: few; CDR3aa: CASSVQSRADTQYF; CDR3nt: TGTGCCAGCAGTGTCCAGTCGAGGGCAGATACGCAGTATTTT